These T cell receptor beta chains were read from a single sample in a study of blood T cell repertoires in COVID-19. Sequencing used immunoSEQ multiplex PCR; TCRdb keeps in-frame clones, though not all of them. The data show over 200,000 clones, roughly 88% seen once. Source material: peripheral blood. These receptor sequences come from a man in his late teens or twenties with active or convalescent COVID-19. CDR3s include the opening cysteine and the closing phenylalanine or tryptophan. A D gene is named only where the DNA matches it firmly.

j_gene,d_gene,v_gene,CDR3aa,CDR3nt
TRBJ2-7,TRBD1,TRBV6-5,CASSPTRTGKNEQYF,TGTGCCAGCAGTCCCACACGGACAGGGAAAAACGAGCAGTACTTC
TRBJ2-5,TRBD1,TRBV11-1,CASRGTGEVETQYF,TGTGCCAGCAGAGGGACAGGGGAGGTGGAGACCCAGTACTTC
TRBJ2-5,TRBD1,TRBV10-2,CASRQTGGMETQYF,TGCGCCAGCAGGCAAACAGGGGGGATGGAGACCCAGTACTTC
TRBJ2-7,TRBD1,TRBV6-6,CASSQDLWTGRIHEQYF,TGTGCCAGCAGTCAGGACCTGTGGACAGGGAGGATCCACGAGCAGTACTTC
TRBJ2-7,.,TRBV5-4,CASSLGKFYEQYF,TGTGCCAGCAGCTTGGGTAAATTCTACGAGCAGTACTTC
TRBJ1-2,TRBD1,TRBV27,CAIYLRGRNYGYTF,TGTGCCATTTACCTCAGGGGGCGCAACTATGGCTACACCTTC
TRBJ1-5,.,TRBV3-1/TRBV3-2,CASSQAQGGRPQHF,TGTGCCAGCAGCCAGGCGCAGGGAGGCAGGCCCCAGCATTTT
TRBJ1-2,.,TRBV10-2,CASASGQPGGYTF,TGCGCCAGCGCGTCCGGTCAGCCGGGAGGCTACACCTTC
TRBJ2-5,.,TRBV19,CASSSGGPGGVSETQYF,TGTGCCAGTAGTTCTGGTGGTCCCGGCGGTGTTTCGGAGACCCAGTACTTC
TRBJ1-6,.,TRBV30,CAWSGLQGSPLHF,TGTGCCTGGTCCGGGCTCCAGGGTTCACCCCTCCACTTT